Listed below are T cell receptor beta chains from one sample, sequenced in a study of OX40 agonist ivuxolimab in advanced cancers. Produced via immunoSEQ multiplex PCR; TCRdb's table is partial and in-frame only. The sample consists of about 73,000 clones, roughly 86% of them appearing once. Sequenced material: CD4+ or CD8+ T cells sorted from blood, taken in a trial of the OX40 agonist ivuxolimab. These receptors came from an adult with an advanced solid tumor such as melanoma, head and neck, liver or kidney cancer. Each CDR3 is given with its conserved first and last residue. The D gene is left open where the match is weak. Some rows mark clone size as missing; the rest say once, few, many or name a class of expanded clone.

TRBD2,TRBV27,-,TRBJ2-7,TGTGCCAGCAGTTTTAGTATGGGGGGGACTAGAGAGTACTTC,CASSFSMGGTREYF
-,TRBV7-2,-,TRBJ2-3,TGTGCCAGCAGCCCTCAAGGGGGGGGGCCCACAGATACGCAGTATTTT,CASSPQGGGPTDTQYF
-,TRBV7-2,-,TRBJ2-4,TGTGCCAGCAGGGCGCGGGCCAAAAACATTCAGTACTTC,CASRARAKNIQYF
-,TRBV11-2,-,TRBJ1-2,TGTGCCAGCAGCTCCCTTGGGGGGGGCGGGCCAAATGGCTACACCTTC,CASSSLGGGGPNGYTF
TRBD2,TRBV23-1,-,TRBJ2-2,TGCGCCAGCAGTCCAGGGACTAGCGGGGGGCTTCTGCCCGGGGAGCTGTTTTTT,CASSPGTSGGLLPGELFF
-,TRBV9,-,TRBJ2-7,TGTGCCAGCAGCGTAGGGCCCGGATCCTCCTACGAGCAGTACTTC,CASSVGPGSSYEQYF
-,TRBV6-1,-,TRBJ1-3,TGTGCCAGCAGTTCCGATTGGGCTGGAAACACCATATATTTT,CASSSDWAGNTIYF
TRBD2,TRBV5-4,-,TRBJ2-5,TGTGCCAGCAGCTCCTTTAGCGGGGGGGCCCGGGAGACCCAGTACTTC,CASSSFSGGARETQYF
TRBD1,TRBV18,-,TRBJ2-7,TGTGCCAGCTCACCACCGGGACAGGGTTACGAGCAGTACTTC,CASSPPGQGYEQYF
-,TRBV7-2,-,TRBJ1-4,TGTGCCAGCAGCTTCGGAGGTTACGAAAAACTGTTTTTT,CASSFGGYEKLFF
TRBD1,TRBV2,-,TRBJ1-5,TGTGCCAGCAGTCCTGGACAGGGAAGCAATCAGCCCCAGCATTTT,CASSPGQGSNQPQHF
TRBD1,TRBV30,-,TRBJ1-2,TGTGCCTGGACCCTCAGACAGGGAAATTTCGGCAACTATGGCTACACCTTC,CAWTLRQGNFGNYGYTF
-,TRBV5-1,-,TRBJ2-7,TGCGCCAGCAGCCCGGAACAGGGCTCCTACGAGCAGTACTTC,CASSPEQGSYEQYF
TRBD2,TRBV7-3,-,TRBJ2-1,TGTGCCAGCAGCCTTAGCGGGAGGGTTGAGGATGAGCAGTTCTTC,CASSLSGRVEDEQFF
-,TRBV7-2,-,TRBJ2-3,TGTGCCAGCAGCTTAGGCGGGGCGATAAGCACAGATACGCAGTATTTT,CASSLGGAISTDTQYF
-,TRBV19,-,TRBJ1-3,TGTGCCAGTAAGAGGCAGCTTACTGGAAACACCATATATTTT,CASKRQLTGNTIYF
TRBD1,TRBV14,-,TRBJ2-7,TGTGCCAGCAGCAAGCTGCCGAACGAAAGGGACAGGCAGTACTTC,CASSKLPNERDRQYF
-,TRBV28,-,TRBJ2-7,TGTGCCAGCACCCCCGGGACTCTTACCTACGAGCAGTACTTC,CASTPGTLTYEQYF
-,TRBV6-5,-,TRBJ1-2,TGTGCCAGCACCGGAAGCGGTAACTATGGCTACACCTTC,CASTGSGNYGYTF
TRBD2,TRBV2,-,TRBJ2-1,TGTGCCAGCCAGCGGGAGGGCCCTAATGAGCAGTTCTTC,CASQREGPNEQFF
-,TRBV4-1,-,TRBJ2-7,TGCGCCAGCAGCCAAACTAACGGCGCCGGCGAGCAGTACTTC,CASSQTNGAGEQYF
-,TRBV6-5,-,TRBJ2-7,TGTGCCAGCAGTTACCGGGGGGCGACATCCTCCTACGAGCAGTACTTC,CASSYRGATSSYEQYF
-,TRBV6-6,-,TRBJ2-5,TGTGCCAGCAGTTACCCTGCTAGTCAAGAGACCCAGTACTTC,CASSYPASQETQYF
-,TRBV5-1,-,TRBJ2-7,TGCGCCAGCAGCGCAGGGTTGCAGGGAGTCTCCTACGAGCAGTACTTC,CASSAGLQGVSYEQYF
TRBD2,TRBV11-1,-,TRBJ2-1,TGTGCCAGCAGCTTAGCTGTCCTAGCGGGGTACAATGAGCAGTTCTTC,CASSLAVLAGYNEQFF
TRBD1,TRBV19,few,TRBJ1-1,TGTGCCAGTACCCCTCTCCCTGGGCAGGGGGCGAGGACTGAAGCTTTCTTT,CASTPLPGQGARTEAFF
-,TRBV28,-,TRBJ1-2,TGTGCCAGCAGTTTCCCAGGGAACTATGGCTACACCTTC,CASSFPGNYGYTF
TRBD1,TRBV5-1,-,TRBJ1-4,TGCGCCAGCAGCTACGACAGGGGTGGCGAAAAACTGTTTTTT,CASSYDRGGEKLFF
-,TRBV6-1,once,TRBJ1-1,TGTGCCAGCAGTGGAAATGGGGGGCGGATGGGGAACACTGAAGCTTTCTTT,CASSGNGGRMGNTEAFF
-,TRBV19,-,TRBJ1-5,TGTGCCAGTAGTATAAGGGCCCGGGCAGGGGAGAGCAATCAGCCCCAGCATTTT,CASSIRARAGESNQPQHF
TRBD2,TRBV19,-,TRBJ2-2,TGTGCCAGTAGTATGTCTAAGACTAGCGGGGTCGGGGAGCTGTTTTTT,CASSMSKTSGVGELFF
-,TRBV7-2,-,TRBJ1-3,TGTGCCAGCAGCTTAATCTCTGGAAACACCATATATTTT,CASSLISGNTIYF
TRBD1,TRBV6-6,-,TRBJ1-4,TGTGCCAGCAGCCGCGGGACAGCTAATGAAAAACTGTTTTTT,CASSRGTANEKLFF
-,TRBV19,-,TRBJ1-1,TGTGCCAGTAGTCCCGGGGGAGGGGAAGCTTTCTTT,CASSPGGGEAFF
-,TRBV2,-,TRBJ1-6,TGTGCCAGCAGCCCCCGCGGGCAGGGCTCTTCACCCCTCCACTTT,CASSPRGQGSSPLHF
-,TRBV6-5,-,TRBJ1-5,TGTGCCAGCAGTTCCGTAGGTCAGCCCCAGCATTTT,CASSSVGQPQHF
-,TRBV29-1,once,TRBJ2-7,TGCAGCGCCGCCGCCGGGACGAACTACGAGCAGTACTTC,CSAAAGTNYEQYF
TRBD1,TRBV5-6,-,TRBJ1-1,TGTGCCAGCAGTTATTACTCCGGGACAGGGCTCCCTGAAGCTTTCTTT,CASSYYSGTGLPEAFF
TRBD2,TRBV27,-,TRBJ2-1,TGTGCCAGCAGTCAGGGACTAGCGGGGAGTGATGAGCAGTTCTTC,CASSQGLAGSDEQFF
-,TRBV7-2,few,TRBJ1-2,TGTGCCAGCAGCTTAGGGACATCCACCTGGGGCTATGGCTACACCTTC,CASSLGTSTWGYGYTF
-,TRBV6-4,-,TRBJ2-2,TGTGCCAGCGGATACGGGGCAAACACCGGGGAGCTGTTTTTT,CASGYGANTGELFF
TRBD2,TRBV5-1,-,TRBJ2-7,TGCGCCAGCAGCTTAGACGGGAGGTACGAGCAGTACTTC,CASSLDGRYEQYF
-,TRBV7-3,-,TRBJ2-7,TGTGCCAGCAGCTTAAATCCGGGATACGAGCAGTACTTC,CASSLNPGYEQYF
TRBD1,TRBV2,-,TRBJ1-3,TGTGCCAGCAGTCTGACGGGACAGACCTTCTTTCTCTCTGGAAACACCATATATTTT,CASSLTGQTFFLSGNTIYF
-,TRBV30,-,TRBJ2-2,TGTGCCTGCAATGAGGGGGCCGGGGAGCTGTTTTTT,CACNEGAGELFF
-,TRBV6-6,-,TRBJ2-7,TGTGCCAGCAGTTTAAGACGCGGCGAGCAGTACTTC,CASSLRRGEQYF
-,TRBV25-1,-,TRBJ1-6,TGTGCCAGCAACAGGGCGGAGCATTCACCCCTCCACTTT,CASNRAEHSPLHF
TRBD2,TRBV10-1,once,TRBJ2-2,TGCGCCAGCAGTCGGGGGGTCGGGGAGCTGTTTTTT,CASSRGVGELFF
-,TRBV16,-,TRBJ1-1,TGTGCCAGCAGCCTGACCCGGACGGCCAACACTGAAGCTTTCTTT,CASSLTRTANTEAFF
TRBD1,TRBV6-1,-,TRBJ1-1,TGTGCCAGCAGCGCGACAGGGCCGTCTGAAGCTTTCTTT,CASSATGPSEAFF
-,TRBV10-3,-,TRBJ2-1,TGTGCCATCAGTGATTCTCTAGGACGGCAGTACAATGAGCAGTTCTTC,CAISDSLGRQYNEQFF
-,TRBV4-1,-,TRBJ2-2,TGCGCCAGCAGCCACGAAGGACAGAACACCGGGGAGCTGTTTTTT,CASSHEGQNTGELFF
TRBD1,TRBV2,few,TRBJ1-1,TGTGCCAGCAGTGGACAGGGAATGGAAGCTTTCTTT,CASSGQGMEAFF